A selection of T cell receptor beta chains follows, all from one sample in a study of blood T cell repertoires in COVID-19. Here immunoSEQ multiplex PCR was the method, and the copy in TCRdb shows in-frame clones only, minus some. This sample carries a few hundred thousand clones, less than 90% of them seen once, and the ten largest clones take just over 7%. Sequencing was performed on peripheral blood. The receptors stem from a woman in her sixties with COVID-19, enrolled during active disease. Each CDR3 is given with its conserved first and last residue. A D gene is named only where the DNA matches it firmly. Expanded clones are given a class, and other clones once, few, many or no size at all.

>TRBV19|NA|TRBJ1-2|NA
TGTGCCAGTAGTGCCGCCTGGGGCTCGAACTATGGCTACACCTTC
CASSAAWGSNYGYTF
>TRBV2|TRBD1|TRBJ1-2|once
TGTGCCAGCAGCCAACAGGGGCGGGGCTATGGCTACACCTTC
CASSQQGRGYGYTF
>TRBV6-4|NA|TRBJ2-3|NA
TGTGCCAGCAGTGACCACCTGGGTGGGGCTGGGGCAGATACGCAGTATTTT
CASSDHLGGAGADTQYF
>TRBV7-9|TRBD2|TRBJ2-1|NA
TGTGCCAGCAGCCGTAGAGGTAGCGGGGGGCCTGGTGAGCAGTTCTTC
CASSRRGSGGPGEQFF
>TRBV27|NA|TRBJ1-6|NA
TGTGCCAGCAGTCCCCTCGGGAGCAGGGATTCACCCCTCCACTTT
CASSPLGSRDSPLHF
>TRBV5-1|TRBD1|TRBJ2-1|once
TGCGCCAGCAGCTTACGGCAGGGGGCGCGAAATGAGCAGTTCTTC
CASSLRQGARNEQFF
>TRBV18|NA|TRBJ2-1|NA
TGTGCCAGCTCACCATATGGGGGGGCCAATTACAATGAGCAGTTCTTC
CASSPYGGANYNEQFF
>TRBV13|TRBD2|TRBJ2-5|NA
TGTGCCAGCAGCTTAGCTTACGGGGGACTAGCGGGGAAAAAGCAAGAGACCCAGTACTTC
CASSLAYGGLAGKKQETQYF
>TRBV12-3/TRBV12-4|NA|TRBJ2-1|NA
TGTGCCAGCAGTCCGGGAGACCGAAATAATGGGTTCTTC
CASSPGDRNNGFF
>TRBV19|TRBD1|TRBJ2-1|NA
TGTGCCAGTAGTCCCTACGACAGGGTGAATGAGCAGTTCTTC
CASSPYDRVNEQFF
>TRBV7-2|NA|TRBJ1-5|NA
TGTGCCAGCAGCTTAAGGGGTAGCAATCAGCCCCAGCATTTT
CASSLRGSNQPQHF
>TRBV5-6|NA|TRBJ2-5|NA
TGTGCCAGCAGCTTGGGGCGGGACTTACAAGAGACCCAGTACTTC
CASSLGRDLQETQYF
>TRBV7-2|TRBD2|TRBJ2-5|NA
TGTGCCAGCAGCTCCATGACTAGCGGACAAGAGACCCAGTACTTC
CASSSMTSGQETQYF
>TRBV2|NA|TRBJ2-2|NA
TGTGCCAGCAGTGATAGCACAGGGTCGAACACCGGGGAGCTGTTTTTT
CASSDSTGSNTGELFF
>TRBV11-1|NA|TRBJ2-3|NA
TGTGCCAGCAGCCGACTGGACTTTAGCACAGATACGCAGTATTTT
CASSRLDFSTDTQYF
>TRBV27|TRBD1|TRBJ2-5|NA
TGTGCCAGCAGTCCGTGGACAGGGGGGACGGAGACCCAGTACTTC
CASSPWTGGTETQYF
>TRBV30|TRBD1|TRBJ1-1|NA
TGTGCCTGGGGACAGGGGGAAACTGAAGCTTTCTTT
CAWGQGETEAFF
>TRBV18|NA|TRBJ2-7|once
TGTGCCAGCTCACTACAGGGCCACGAGCAGTACTTC
CASSLQGHEQYF
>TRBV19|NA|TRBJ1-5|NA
TGTGCCAGTAAGGCGCGGCTTGGCAATCAGCCCCAGCATTTT
CASKARLGNQPQHF
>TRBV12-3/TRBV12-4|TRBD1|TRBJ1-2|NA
TGTGCCAGCAGTCAGGGGGCGGATGGCTACACCTTC
CASSQGADGYTF
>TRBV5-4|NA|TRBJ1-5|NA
TGTGCCAGCAGCTTGGGTCGCGGGCAGCCCCAGCATTTT
CASSLGRGQPQHF
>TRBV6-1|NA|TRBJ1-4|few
TGTGCCAGCAGTGAAGCCGCAGGGGTGGTAGAAAAACTGTTTTTT
CASSEAAGVVEKLFF
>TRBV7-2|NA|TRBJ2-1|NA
TGTGCCAGCAGGGAGATGTGGTGGTCGGATGAGCAGTTCTTC
CASREMWWSDEQFF
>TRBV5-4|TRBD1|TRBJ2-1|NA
TGTGCCAGCAGCATTGGACAGGCGCGGAATGAGCAGTTCTTC
CASSIGQARNEQFF
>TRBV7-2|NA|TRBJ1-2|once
TGTGCCAGCAGCATCGGGGTGGGCTACACCTTC
CASSIGVGYTF
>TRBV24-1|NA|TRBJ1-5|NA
TGCCGTGGCAAACCGTATAGCAATCAGCCCCAGCATTTT
CRGKPYSNQPQHF
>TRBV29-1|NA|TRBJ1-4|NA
TGCAGCGTCCGACCCGGGGTTAATGAAAAACTGTTTTTT
CSVRPGVNEKLFF
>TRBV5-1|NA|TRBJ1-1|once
TGCGCCAGCAGCTTGAGAGAGGGAGGGAACACTGAAGCTTTCTTT
CASSLREGGNTEAFF
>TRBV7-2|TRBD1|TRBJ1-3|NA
TGTGCCAGCAGCTTAGGGAGCGGGACAGGGAGTGGGAACACCATATATTTT
CASSLGSGTGSGNTIYF
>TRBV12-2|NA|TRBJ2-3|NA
TGTGCAAGTCGCTCACAAGTGTATTCAGCGGGGGGCCCTGACACAGATACGCAGTATTTT
CASRSQVYSAGGPDTDTQYF
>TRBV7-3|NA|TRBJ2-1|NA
TGTGCCAGCAGCTTACAGGGGAATGAGCAGTTCTTC
CASSLQGNEQFF
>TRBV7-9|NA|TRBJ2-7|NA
TGTGCCAGCAGCTTAACGAGTCCCTACGAGCAGTACTTC
CASSLTSPYEQYF
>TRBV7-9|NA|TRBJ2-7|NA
TGTGCCAGCAGCTTAGTCGGGGAGCAGTACTTC
CASSLVGEQYF
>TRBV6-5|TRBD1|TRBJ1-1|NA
TGTGCCAGCAGTTACTCGACAGGGGGCGGGTCTGAAGCTTTCTTT
CASSYSTGGGSEAFF
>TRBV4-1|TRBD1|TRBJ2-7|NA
TGCGCCAGCAGCCACCCCCCGGGACAGGGGTCCTACGAGCAGTACTTC
CASSHPPGQGSYEQYF
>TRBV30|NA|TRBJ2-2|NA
TGTGCCTGGAGCCCCCAGGGGACCGGGGAGCTGTTTTTT
CAWSPQGTGELFF
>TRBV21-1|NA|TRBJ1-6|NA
TGTGCCAGCAGCAACCAAGTCCACAGGGTCTCTGAGTCACCCCTCCACTTT
CASSNQVHRVSESPLHF
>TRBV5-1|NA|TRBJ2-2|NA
TGCGCCAGCAGCTTGGCTCCAGGGAGGACGCAAACCGGGGAGCTGTTTTTT
CASSLAPGRTQTGELFF
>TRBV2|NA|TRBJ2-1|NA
TGTGCCAGCAGTGGAGACAGCTACAATGAGCAGTTCTTC
CASSGDSYNEQFF
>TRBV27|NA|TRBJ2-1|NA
TGTGCCAGCAGTTTATCGGGGGGGCGAGCTGTGGTGGGCTCGGACCGGAATGAGCAGTTCTTC
CASSLSGGRAVVGSDRNEQFF
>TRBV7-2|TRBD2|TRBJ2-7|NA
TGTGCCAGCAGCTTAGCGGCGACTAGCGGGGGCCACCTATACTTC
CASSLAATSGGHLYF
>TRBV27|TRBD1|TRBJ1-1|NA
TGTGCCAGCAGTTCCCCGGACAGGGGACGGACTGAAGCTTTCTTT
CASSSPDRGRTEAFF
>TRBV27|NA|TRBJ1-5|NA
TGTGCCAGCAGTCCGGGGGGCAGTTTATATCCCAGGGCGAACTATCAGCCCCAGCATTTT
CASSPGGSLYPRANYQPQHF
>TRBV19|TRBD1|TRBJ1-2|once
TGTGCCAGTAGAGTCGACAGGGGGTATGGCTACACCTTC
CASRVDRGYGYTF
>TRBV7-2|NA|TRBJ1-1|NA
TGTGCCAGCAGCTTACGCAGGGCGGATTCTGAAGCTTTCTTT
CASSLRRADSEAFF
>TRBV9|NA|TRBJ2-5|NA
TGTGCCAGCAGCGGGACTGAAGGACTAGAGACCCAGTACTTC
CASSGTEGLETQYF
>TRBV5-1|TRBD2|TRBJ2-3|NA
TGCGCCAGCAGCTTGGGTAGCGGGGGGGCCAGAAATACGCAGTATTTT
CASSLGSGGARNTQYF
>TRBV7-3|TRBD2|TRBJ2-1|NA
TGTGCCAGCAGCCCCGACGGGGGGGCTTTCTACAATGAGCAGTTCTTC
CASSPDGGAFYNEQFF